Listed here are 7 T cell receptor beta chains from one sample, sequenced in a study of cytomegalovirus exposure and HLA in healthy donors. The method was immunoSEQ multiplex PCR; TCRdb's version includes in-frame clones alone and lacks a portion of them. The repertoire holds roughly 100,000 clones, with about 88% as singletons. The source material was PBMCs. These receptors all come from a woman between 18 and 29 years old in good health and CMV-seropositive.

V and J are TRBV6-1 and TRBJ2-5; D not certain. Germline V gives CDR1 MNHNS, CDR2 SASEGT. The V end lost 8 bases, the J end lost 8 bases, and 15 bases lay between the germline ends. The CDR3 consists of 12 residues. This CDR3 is CASCISGRTQYF. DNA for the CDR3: TGTGCCAGCTGTATCTCAGGCAGAACCCAGTACTTC.

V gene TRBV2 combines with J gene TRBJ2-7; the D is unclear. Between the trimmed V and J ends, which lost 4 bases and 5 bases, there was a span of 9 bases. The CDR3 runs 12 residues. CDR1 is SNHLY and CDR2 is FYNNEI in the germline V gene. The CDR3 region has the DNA TGTGCCAGCAGTGGTCTCCAGGACGAGCAGTACTTC. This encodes CASSGLQDEQYF.

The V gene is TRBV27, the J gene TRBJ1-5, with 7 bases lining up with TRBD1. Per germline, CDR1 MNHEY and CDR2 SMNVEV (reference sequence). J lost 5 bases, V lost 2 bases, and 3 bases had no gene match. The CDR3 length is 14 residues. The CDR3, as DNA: TGTGCCAGCAGTTTAGGAGGGGGCGATCAGCCCCAGCATTTT. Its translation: CASSLGGGDQPQHF.

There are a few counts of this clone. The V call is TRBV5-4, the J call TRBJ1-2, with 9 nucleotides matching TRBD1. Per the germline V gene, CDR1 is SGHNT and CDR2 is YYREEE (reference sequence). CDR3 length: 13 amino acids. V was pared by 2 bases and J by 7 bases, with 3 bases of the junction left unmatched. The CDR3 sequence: CASSLQGAVGYTF. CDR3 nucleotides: TGTGCCAGCAGCTTACAGGGGGCGGTTGGCTACACCTTC.

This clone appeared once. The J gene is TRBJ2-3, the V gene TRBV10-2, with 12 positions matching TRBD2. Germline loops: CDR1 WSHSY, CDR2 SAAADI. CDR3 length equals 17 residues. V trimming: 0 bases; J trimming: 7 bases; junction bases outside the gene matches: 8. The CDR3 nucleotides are TGCGCCAGCAGTGAGTCGAACCTAGCGGGGGGGCCGAATACGCAGTATTTT. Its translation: CASSESNLAGGPNTQYF.

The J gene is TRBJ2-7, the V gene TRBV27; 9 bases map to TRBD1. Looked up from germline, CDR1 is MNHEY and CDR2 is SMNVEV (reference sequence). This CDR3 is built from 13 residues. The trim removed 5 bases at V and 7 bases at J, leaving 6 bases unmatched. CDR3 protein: CASSEDRGGEQYV. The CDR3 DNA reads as TGTGCCAGCAGTGAGGACAGGGGCGGGGAGCAGTACGTC.

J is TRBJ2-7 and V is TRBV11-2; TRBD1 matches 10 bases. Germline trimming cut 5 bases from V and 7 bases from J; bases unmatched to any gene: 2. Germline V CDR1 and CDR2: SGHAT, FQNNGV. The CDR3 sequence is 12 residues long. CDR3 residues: CASSDRGREQYF. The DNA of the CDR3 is TGTGCCAGCAGCGACAGGGGGCGAGAGCAGTACTTC.